This TCR beta chain was identified in a study of CD8 T cells in Susac syndrome. With random hexamers, 0.5 to 1 ug RNA was reverse transcribed. TCRdb fed the immunoSEQ multiplex PCR reads into MiXCR, producing one record per CDR3 protein. The sample contains more than 200,000 distinct CDR3 sequences, just under 95% of which appear only once. The CDR3 covers 14 residues. The V segment lost 3 bases and the J segment 4 bases; nucleotides outside the gene matches: 6. Germline V lookup: CDR1 SGHDT, CDR2 YYEEEE. Sequences were obtained from CD4+ T cells from PBMCs. The receptor's source is a human donor with multiple sclerosis. V gene TRBV5-6 combines with J gene TRBJ2-5; 7 positions agree with TRBD1. CDR3 nucleotides: TGTGCCAGCAGCTGGTGGGACAGAAGAGAGACCCAGTACTTC. Translation: CASSWWDRRETQYF.